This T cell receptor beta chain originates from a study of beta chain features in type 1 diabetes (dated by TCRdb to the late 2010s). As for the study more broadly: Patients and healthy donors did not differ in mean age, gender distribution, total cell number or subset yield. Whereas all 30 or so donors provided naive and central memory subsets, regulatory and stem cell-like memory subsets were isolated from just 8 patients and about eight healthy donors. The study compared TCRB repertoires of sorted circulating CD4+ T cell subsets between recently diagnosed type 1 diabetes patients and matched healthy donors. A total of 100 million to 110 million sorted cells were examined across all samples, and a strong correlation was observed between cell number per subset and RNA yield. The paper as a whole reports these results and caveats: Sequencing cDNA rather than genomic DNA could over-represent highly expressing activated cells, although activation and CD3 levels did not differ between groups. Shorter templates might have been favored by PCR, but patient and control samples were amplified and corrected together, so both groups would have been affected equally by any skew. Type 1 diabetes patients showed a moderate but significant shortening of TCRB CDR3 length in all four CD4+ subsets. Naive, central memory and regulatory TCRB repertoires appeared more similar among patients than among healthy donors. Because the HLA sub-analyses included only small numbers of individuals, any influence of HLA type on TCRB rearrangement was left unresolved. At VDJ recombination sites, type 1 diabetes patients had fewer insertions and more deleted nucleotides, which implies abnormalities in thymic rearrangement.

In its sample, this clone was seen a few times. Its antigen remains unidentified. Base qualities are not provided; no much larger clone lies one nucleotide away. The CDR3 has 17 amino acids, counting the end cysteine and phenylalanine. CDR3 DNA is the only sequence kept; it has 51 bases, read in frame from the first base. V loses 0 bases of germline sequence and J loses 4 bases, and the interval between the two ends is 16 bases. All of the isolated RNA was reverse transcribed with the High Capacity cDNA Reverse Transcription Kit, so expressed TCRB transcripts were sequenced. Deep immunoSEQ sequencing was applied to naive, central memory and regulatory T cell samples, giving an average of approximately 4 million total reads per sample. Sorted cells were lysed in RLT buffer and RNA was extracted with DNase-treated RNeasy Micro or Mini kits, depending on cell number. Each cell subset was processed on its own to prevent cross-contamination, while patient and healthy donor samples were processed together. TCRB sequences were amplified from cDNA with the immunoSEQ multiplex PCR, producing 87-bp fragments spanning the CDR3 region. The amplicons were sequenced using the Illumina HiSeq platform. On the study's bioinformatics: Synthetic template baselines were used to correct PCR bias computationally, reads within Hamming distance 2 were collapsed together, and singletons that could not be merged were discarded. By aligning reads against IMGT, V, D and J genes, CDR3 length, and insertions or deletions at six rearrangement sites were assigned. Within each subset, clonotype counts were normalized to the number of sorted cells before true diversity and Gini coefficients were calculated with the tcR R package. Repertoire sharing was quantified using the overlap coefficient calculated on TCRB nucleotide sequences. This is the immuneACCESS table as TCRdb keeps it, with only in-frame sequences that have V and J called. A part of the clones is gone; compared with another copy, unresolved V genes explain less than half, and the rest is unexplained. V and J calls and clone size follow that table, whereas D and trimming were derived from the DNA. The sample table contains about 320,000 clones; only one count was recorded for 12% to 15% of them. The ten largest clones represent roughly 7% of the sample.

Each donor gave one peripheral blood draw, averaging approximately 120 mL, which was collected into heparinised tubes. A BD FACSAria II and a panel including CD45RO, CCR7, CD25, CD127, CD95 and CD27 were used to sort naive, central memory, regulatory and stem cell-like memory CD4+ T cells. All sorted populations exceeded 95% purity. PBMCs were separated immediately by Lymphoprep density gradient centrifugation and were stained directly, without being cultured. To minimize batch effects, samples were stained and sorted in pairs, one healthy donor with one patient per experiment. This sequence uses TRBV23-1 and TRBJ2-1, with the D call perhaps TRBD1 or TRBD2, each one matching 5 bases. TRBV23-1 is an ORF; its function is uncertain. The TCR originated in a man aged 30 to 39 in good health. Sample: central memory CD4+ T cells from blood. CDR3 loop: CASSQSDWGGPYNEQFF. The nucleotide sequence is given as TGCGCCAGCAGTCAATCGGATTGGGGCGGGCCGTACAATGAGCAGTTCTTC.